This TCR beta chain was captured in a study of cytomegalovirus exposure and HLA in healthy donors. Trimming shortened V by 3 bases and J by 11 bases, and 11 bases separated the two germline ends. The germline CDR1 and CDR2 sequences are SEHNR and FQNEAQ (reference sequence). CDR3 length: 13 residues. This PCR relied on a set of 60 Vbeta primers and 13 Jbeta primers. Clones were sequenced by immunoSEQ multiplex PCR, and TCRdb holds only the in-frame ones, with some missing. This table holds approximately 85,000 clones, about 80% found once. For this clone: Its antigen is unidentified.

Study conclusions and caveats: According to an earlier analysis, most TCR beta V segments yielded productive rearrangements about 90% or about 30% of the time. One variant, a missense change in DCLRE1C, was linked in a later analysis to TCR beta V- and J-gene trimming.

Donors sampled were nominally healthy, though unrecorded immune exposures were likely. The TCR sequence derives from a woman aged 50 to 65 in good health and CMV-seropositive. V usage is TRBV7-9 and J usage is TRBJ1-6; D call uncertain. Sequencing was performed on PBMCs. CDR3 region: CASSFTTEAPLHF. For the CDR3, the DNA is TGTGCCAGCAGCTTTACGACGGAGGCACCCCTCCACTTT.